This T cell receptor beta chain is from a study of T-cell memory formation after mild COVID-19. Study conclusions and caveats: Contracting CD4+ clones were located mainly in CM and EM, and CD8+ clones in EMRA.

It was 5'RACE with constant-segment primers that produced the TCR alpha and TCR beta cDNA libraries, which carried sample barcodes and UMIs. In TCRdb, the 5' RACE reads were re-called with MiXCR into one record per CDR3 protein. The sample lists about 470,000 distinct CDR3 sequences, around 25% occurring once. Trimming at V came to 7 bases and at J to 2 bases, leaving 8 bases not matched to a gene. The length of the CDR3 is 15 residues. A word on this clonotype: Its specificity is not known.

The sequencing input was PBMCs or a T cell subset sorted from them (not recorded which). The sequence was obtained from an adult woman who had mild COVID-19 (a few samples of this study predate the infection). Cell type and time point are not known. This sequence joins TRBV12-3 or TRBV12-4 and TRBJ1-1; TRBD1 aligns across 9 bases. As DNA, the CDR3 is TGTGCCAGCATTAACAGGGGGCACGAAAACACTGAAGCTTTCTTT. Its protein is CASINRGHENTEAFF.